This T cell receptor (beta chain) is drawn from a study of beta chain features in type 1 diabetes. The overall study: Across all samples, roughly 100,000,000 sorted cells were examined. The study's findings and limits: Within each of all four CD4+ subsets, Type 1 diabetes patients had TCRB CDR3s that were moderately but significantly shorter. It was possible that PCR favored shorter templates, equally so in patients and controls.

Reverse transcription of all isolated RNA meant that expressed TCRB transcripts were sequenced. Produced via immunoSEQ multiplex PCR; TCRdb's table is partial and in-frame only. Of 300,000 to 400,000 clones detected, around 12% appear once; the ten largest clones hold more than 0.015%. CD4+ naive, central memory, regulatory and stem cell-like memory cells were sorted via CD45RO/CCR7/CD25/CD127/CD95/CD27. Germline V gives CDR1 SEHNR, CDR2 FQNEAQ (reference sequence). The CDR3 length is 13 residues. The V segment lost 5 bases and the J segment 5 bases; nucleotides outside the gene matches: 6. On this clone: The antigen is unknown.

Sequencing was carried out using naive CD4+ T cells from blood. This chain joins TRBV7-9 and TRBJ2-7, with 7 bases aligning to TRBD2. The clonotype comes from a man between 18 and 35 years old in good health. This chain's CDR3 is CASSPLGGDEQYF. The CDR3 bases are TGTGCCAGCAGCCCGTTGGGGGGGGACGAGCAGTACTTC.